One and the same sample provided the 8 T cell receptor beta chains below, sequenced in a study of T cells in Graves' hyperthyroidism and ophthalmopathy. RNA transcripts were the template for amplifying TCR beta CDR3 regions. HTBI primers drove first-round RT-PCR of the TCR CDR3. TCRdb reanalysed the multiplex PCR reads using MiXCR and keeps one entry per CDR3 protein. This sample yields some 350,000 distinct CDR3 sequences, of which approximately 25% are seen a single time; less than 75% belongs to the top ten. Source material: blood. The receptors originated from a man aged 45-65 years with Graves' hyperthyroidism.

The rearrangement links TRBV20-1 to TRBJ1-4, with TRBD1 matching 9 bases. Per the germline V gene, CDR1 is DFQATT and CDR2 is SNEGSKA (reference sequence). The CDR3 runs to 12 residues. The V and J ends lost 3 bases and 8 bases, in that order; junction bases with no gene match: 1. The CDR3 reads CSASTGGEKLFF. The DNA for the CDR3 is TGCAGTGCTAGCACAGGGGGCGAAAAACTGTTTTTT.

The chain combines TRBV30 with TRBJ1-3; the D gene is possibly TRBD1 (6 bases). The germline gives CDR1 GTSNPN, CDR2 SVGIG (reference sequence). V dropped 7 bases and J dropped 1 base, with 14 bases sitting between them. The CDR3 sequence is 14 residues long. DNA for the CDR3: TGTGCCTCACCGGGACATAATTCTGGAAACACCATATATTTT. Its protein product is CASPGHNSGNTIYF.

V and J are TRBV5-1 and TRBJ2-3; the D gene is possibly TRBD1 (6 bases). Between the trimmed V and J ends, which lost 3 bases and 1 base, there was a span of 12 bases. Per the germline V gene, CDR1 is SGHRS and CDR2 is YFSETQ. The CDR3 has 15 amino acids. As DNA, the CDR3 is TGCGCCAGCAGCTCGGACAGCCATCGCACAGATACGCAGTATTTT. Protein: CASSSDSHRTDTQYF.

V and J are TRBV28 and TRBJ1-4, with TRBD1 as a possible D gene (5 bases). V was cut by 6 bases and J by 7 bases, with 9 bases left in between. The CDR3 runs 12 residues. From germline, CDR1 is MDHEN and CDR2 SYDVKM. CDR3 residues: CASRAGAEKLFF. The CDR3 DNA is TGTGCCAGCAGGGCCGGGGCTGAAAAACTGTTTTTT.

This clonotype was counted many times. This chain uses TRBV12-5 with TRBJ2-1; a weak D match, TRBD2 (6 bases). CDR3 size: 17 residues. V was pared by 7 bases and J by 7 bases, with 26 bases between. The germline gives CDR1 LGHNT, CDR2 FRNRAP. Here the CDR3 reads CASARSGEGPSGNEQFF. The CDR3 DNA reads as TGTGCTAGTGCCCGGAGTGGTGAGGGTCCGAGCGGGAATGAGCAGTTCTTC.

This clonotype was recorded many times. V is TRBV20-1 and J is TRBJ2-1, with a weak D call TRBD2 (6 bases). With 0 bases removed from V and 8 bases from J, the gap between germline ends came to 20 bases. The V gene's germline CDR1 is DFQATT and CDR2 SNEGSKA (reference sequence). This CDR3 is 16 amino acids long. The CDR3 region has the DNA TGCAGTGCTAGAGATCCGGCGGGACGGCCTTGGGATGAGCAGTTCTTC. As protein: CSARDPAGRPWDEQFF.

The chain links TRBV20-1 to TRBJ1-5, with 7 bases matching TRBD1. Germline CDR1 and CDR2: DFQATT and SNEGSKA (reference sequence). With 5 bases clipped from V and 4 bases from J, the junction kept 8 bases outside the gene matches. There are 14 residues in the CDR3. The CDR3, as DNA: TGCAGTGCTTCCGCCGGGACAGATAATCAGCCCCAGCATTTT. Amino acid sequence: CSASAGTDNQPQHF.

On this clonotype itself: At one of its ends the junction is not consistent with the germline gene, which may arise from a read error. This chain joins TRBV7-3 and TRBJ2-1; a possible D gene is TRBD1 (6 bases). Germline assignment: CDR1 SGHTA and CDR2 FQGTGA. The CDR3 length is 14 residues. Here the CDR3 reads CASSWQGSYNGQFF. CDR3 DNA: TGTGCCAGCAGCTGGCAGGGGTCCTACAATGGGCAGTTCTTC.